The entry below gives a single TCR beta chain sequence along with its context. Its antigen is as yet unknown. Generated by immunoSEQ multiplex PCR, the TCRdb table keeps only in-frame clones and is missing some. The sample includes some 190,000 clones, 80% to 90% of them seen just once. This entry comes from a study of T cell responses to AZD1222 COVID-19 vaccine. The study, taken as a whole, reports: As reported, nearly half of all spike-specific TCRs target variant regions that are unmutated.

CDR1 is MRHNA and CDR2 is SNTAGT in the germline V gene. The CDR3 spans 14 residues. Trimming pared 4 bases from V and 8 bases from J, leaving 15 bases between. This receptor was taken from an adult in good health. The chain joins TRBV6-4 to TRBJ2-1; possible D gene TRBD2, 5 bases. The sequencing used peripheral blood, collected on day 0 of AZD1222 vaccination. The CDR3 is CASSAGLGSDEQFF. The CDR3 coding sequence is TGTGCCAGCAGTGCAGGACTCGGCTCGGATGAGCAGTTCTTC.